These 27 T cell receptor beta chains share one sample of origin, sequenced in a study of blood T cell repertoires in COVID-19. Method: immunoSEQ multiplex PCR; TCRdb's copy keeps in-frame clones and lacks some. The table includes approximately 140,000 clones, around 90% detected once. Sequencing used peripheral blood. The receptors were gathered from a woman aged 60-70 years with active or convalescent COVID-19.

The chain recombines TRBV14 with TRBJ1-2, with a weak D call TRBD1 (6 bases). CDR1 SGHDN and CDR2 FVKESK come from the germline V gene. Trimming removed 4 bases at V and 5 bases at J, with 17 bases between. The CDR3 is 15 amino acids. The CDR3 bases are TGTGCCAGCAGCCCTCTATACAGGGAGTTTTATGGCTACACCTTC. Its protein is CASSPLYREFYGYTF.

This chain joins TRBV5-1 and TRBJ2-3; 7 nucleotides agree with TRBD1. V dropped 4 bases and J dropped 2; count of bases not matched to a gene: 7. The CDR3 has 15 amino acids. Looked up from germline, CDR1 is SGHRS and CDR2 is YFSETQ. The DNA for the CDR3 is TGCGCCAGCAGCACCGGACAGGAACCCACAGATACGCAGTATTTT. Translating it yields CASSTGQEPTDTQYF.

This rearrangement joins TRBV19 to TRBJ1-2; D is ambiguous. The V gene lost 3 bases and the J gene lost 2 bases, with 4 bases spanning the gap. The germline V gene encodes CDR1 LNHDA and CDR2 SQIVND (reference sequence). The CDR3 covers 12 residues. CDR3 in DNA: TGTGCCAGTAGTATCGAGAACTATGGCTACACCTTC. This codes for CASSIENYGYTF.

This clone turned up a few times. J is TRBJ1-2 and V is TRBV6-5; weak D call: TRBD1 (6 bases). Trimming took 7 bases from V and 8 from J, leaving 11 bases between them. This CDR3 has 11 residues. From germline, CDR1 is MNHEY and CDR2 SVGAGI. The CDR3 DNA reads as TGTGCCAGCATGGGGGACATAGGCTACACCTTC. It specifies CASMGDIGYTF.

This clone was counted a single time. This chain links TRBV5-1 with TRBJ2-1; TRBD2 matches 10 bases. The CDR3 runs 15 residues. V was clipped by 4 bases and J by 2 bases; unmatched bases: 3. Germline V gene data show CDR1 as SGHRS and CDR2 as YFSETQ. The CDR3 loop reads CASSVSGGAYNEQFF. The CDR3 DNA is TGCGCCAGCAGCGTGAGCGGGGGGGCCTACAATGAGCAGTTCTTC.

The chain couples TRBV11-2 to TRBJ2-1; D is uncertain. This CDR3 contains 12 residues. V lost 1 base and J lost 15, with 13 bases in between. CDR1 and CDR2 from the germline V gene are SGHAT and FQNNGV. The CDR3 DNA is TGTGCCAGCAGCTTAGGATTTTCGGTCGCGTTCTTC. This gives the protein CASSLGFSVAFF. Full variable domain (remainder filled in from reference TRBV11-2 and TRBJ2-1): EAGVAQSPRYKIIEKRQSVAFWCNPISGHATLYWYQQILGQGPKLLIQFQNNGVVDDSQLPKDRFSAERLKGVDSTLKIQPAKLEDSAVYLCASSLGFSVAFFGPGTRLTVL.

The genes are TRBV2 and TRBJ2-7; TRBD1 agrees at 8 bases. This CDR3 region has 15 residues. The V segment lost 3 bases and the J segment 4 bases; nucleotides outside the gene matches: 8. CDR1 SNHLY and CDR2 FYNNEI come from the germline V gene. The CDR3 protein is CASSDISTGEYEQYF. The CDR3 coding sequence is TGTGCCAGCAGTGATATATCGACAGGGGAGTACGAGCAGTACTTC.

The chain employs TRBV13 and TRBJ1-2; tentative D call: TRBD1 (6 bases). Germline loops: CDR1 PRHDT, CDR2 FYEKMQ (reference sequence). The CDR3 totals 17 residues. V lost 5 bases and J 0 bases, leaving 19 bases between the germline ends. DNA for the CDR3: TGTGCCAGCAGCAAGACTACAGGGCGGCTAGCTAACTATGGCTACACCTTC. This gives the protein CASSKTTGRLANYGYTF.

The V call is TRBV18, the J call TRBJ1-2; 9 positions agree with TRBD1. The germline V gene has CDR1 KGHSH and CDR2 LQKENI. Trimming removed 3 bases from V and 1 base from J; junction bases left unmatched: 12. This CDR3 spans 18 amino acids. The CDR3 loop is CASSPPYTGGGNNYGYTF. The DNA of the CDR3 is TGTGCCAGCTCACCGCCCTATACAGGGGGCGGAAATAACTATGGCTACACCTTC.

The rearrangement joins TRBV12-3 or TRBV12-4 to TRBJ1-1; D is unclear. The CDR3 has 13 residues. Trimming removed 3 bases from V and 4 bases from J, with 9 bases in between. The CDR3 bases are TGTGCCAGCAGTTTTAAAGCGGGCACTGAAGCTTTCTTT. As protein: CASSFKAGTEAFF.

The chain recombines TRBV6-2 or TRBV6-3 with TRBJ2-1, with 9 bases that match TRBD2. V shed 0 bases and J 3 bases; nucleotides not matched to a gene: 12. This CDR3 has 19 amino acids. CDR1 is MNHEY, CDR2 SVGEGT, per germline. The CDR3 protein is CASSYSTAGGFWVYNEQFF. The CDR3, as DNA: TGTGCCAGCAGTTACTCGACGGCGGGGGGGTTCTGGGTCTACAATGAGCAGTTCTTC.

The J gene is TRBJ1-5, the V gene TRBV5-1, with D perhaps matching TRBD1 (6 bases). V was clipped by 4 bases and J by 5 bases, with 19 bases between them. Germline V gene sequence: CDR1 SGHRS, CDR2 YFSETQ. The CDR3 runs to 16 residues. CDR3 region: CASSPDPGTLYQPQHF. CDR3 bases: TGCGCCAGCAGCCCGGACCCCGGGACACTATATCAGCCCCAGCATTTT.

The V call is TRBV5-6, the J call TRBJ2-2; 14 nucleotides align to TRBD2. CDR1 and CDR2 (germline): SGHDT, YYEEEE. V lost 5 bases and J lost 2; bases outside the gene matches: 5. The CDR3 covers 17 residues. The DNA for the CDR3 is TGTGCCAGCAGTTGGACTAGCGGGGGGCTTAACACCGGGGAGCTGTTTTTT. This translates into CASSWTSGGLNTGELFF.

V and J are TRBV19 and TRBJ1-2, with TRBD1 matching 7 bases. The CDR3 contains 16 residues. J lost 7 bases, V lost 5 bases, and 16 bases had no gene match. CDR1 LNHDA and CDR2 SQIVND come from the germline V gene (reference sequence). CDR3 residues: CASSPHTGVKGSGYTF. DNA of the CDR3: TGTGCCAGTAGTCCCCATACAGGGGTGAAAGGCTCTGGCTACACCTTC.

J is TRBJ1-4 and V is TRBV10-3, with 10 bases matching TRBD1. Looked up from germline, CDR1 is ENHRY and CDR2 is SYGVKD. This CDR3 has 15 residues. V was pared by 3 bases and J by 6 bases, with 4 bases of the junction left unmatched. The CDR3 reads CAISDAGTGDEKLFF. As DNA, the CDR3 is TGTGCCATCAGTGATGCCGGGACAGGGGATGAAAAACTGTTTTTT.

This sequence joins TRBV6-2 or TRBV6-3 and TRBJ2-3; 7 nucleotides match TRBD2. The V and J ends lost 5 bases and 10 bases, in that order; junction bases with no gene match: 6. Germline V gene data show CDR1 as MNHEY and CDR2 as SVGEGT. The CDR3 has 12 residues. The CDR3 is CASSGPSGSQYF. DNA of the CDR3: TGTGCCAGCAGTGGGCCTAGCGGCTCGCAGTATTTT.

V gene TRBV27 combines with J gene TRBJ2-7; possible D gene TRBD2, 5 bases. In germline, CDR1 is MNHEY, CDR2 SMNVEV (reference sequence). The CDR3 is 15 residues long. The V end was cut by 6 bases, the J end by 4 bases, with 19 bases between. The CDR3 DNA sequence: TGTGCCAGCAGCTTCCTGCCGGGCAGGACTTACGAGCAGTACTTC. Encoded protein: CASSFLPGRTYEQYF.

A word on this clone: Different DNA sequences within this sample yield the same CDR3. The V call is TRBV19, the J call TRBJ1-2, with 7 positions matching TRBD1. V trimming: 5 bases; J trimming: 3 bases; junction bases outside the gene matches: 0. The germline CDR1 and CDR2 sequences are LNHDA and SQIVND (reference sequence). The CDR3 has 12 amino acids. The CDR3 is CASSDRDYGYTF. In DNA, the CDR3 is TGTGCCAGTAGTGACAGGGACTATGGCTACACCTTC.

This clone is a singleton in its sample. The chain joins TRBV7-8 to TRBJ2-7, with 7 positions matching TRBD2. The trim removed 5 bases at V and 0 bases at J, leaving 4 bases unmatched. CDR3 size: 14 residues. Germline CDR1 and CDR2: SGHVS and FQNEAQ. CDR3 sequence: CASSGRESSYEQYF. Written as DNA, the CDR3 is TGTGCCAGCAGCGGGCGGGAGTCCTCCTACGAGCAGTACTTC.

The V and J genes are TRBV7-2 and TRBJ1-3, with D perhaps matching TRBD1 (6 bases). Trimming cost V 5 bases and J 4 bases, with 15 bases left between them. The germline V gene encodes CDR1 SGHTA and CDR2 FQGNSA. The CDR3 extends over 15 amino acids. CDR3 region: CASSQVGGLGNTIYF. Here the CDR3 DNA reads TGTGCCAGCAGCCAGGTGGGGGGGCTGGGAAACACCATATATTTT.

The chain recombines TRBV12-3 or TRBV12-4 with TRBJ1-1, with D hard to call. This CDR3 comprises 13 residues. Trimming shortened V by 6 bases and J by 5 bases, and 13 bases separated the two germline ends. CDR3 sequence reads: CASSPDPRTEAFF. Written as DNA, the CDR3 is TGTGCCAGCAGCCCTGACCCGAGGACTGAAGCTTTCTTT.

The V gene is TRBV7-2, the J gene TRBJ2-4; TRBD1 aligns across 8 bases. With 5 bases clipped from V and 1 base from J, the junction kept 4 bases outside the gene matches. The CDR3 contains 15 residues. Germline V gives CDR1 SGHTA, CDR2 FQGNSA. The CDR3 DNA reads TGTGCCAGCAGCAAGCGACAGGGGGCCAAAAACATTCAGTACTTC. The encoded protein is CASSKRQGAKNIQYF.

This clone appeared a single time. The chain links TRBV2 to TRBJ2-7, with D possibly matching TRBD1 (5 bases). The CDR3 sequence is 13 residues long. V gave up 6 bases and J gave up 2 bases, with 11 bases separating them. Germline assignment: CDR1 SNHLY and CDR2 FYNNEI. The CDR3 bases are TGTGCCAGCAGCGCAGGGCATCCCTACGAGCAGTACTTC. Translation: CASSAGHPYEQYF. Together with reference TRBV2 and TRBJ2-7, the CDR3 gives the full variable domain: EPEVTQTPSHQVTQMGQEVILRCVPISNHLYFYWYRQILGQKVEFLVSFYNNEISEKSEIFDDQFSVERPDGSNFTLKIRSTKLEDSAMYFCASSAGHPYEQYFGPGTRLTVT.

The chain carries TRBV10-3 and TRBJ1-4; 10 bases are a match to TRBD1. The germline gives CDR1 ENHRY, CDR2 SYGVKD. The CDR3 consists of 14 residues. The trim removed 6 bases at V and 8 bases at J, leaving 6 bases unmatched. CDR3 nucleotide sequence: TGTGCCATCAGCTCTGGACAGGGGGAGGAAAAACTGTTTTTT. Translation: CAISSGQGEEKLFF.

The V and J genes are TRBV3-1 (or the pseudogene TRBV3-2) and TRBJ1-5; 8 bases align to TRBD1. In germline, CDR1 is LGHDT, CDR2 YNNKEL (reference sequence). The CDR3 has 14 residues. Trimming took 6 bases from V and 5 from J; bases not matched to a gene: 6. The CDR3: CASSEGTGYQPQHF. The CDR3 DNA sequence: TGTGCCAGCAGTGAGGGGACAGGATATCAGCCCCAGCATTTT.

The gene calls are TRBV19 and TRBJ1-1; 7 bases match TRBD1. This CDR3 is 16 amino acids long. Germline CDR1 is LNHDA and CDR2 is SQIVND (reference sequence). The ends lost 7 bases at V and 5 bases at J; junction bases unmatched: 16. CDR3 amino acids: CASKNGQATVRTEAFF. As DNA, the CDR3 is TGTGCCAGTAAGAACGGACAGGCCACCGTGAGAACTGAAGCTTTCTTT.

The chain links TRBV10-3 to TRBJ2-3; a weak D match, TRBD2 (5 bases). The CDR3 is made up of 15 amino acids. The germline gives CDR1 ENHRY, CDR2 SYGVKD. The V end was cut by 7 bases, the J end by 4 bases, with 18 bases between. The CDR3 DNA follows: TGTGCCATCACTAACGCCAATGGGGAGTCAGATACGCAGTATTTT. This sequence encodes CAITNANGESDTQYF.